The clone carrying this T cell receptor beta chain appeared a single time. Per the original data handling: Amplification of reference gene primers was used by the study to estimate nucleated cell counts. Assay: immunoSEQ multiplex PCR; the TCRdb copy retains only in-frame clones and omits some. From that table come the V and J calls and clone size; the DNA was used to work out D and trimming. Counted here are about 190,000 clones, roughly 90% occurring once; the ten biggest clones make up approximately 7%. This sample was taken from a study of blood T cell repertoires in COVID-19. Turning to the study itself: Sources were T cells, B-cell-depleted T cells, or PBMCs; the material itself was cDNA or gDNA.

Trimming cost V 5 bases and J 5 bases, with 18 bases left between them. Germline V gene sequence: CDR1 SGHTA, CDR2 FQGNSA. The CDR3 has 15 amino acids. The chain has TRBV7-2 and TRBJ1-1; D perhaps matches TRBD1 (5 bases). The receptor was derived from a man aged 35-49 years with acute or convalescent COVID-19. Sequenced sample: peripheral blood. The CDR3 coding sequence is TGTGCCAGCAGCCTTAGACAGCCGGGAGGAACTGAAGCTTTCTTT. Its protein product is CASSLRQPGGTEAFF.